This entry describes one T cell receptor beta chain. The germline V gene has CDR1 MNHEY and CDR2 SMNVEV (reference sequence). Deletions cut 6 bases from V and 6 bases from J, with 12 bases between. CDR3 length: 13 residues. These data belong to a study of control samples from healthy donors and cancer patients. The assay was immunoSEQ multiplex PCR, and TCRdb's table has in-frame clones only and misses some. This table holds some 180,000 clones. This clonotype was sampled from a woman in her twenties or thirties in good health. The chain combines TRBV27 with TRBJ2-1; TRBD2 might be the D (5 bases). The sequenced sample was blood. The CDR3 DNA reads as TGTGCCAGCAGACGCCCGGGGTCCAATGAGCAGTTCTTC. It encodes CASRRPGSNEQFF.